A single sample gave rise to the 27 T cell receptor beta chains below, sequenced in a study of pediatric ulcerative colitis. Measured with immunoSEQ multiplex PCR; TCRdb has only the in-frame clones, and not every one. This sample carries fewer than 40,000 clones, 70% to 90% of them seen once, and the ten largest clones take roughly 24%. Sequenced sample: blood. The source is a girl under 18 with moderate ulcerative colitis.

The chain recombines TRBV7-2 with TRBJ1-1; D is perhaps TRBD1 (5 bases). This CDR3 spans 14 amino acids. Germline CDR1 and CDR2: SGHTA and FQGNSA. V lost 1 base, J lost 7 bases, and 13 bases lay in between. CDR3 amino acids: CASSLVEGSGEAFF. In DNA, the CDR3 is TGTGCCAGCAGCTTAGTTGAGGGGAGCGGTGAAGCTTTCTTT.

The chain joins TRBV7-6 to TRBJ2-7, with 9 bases aligning to TRBD1. The germline V gene encodes CDR1 SGHVS and CDR2 FNYEAQ. Trimming took 5 bases from V and 6 from J; bases not matched to a gene: 8. The CDR3 sequence is 14 residues long. Here the CDR3 DNA reads TGTGCCAGCAGCCCCTCAGACAGGGGGAGCGAGCAGTACTTC. Its protein product is CASSPSDRGSEQYF.

This clone was found a few times. The chain uses TRBV15 and TRBJ2-7, with 8 bases matching TRBD1. V shed 0 bases and J 2 bases; nucleotides not matched to a gene: 9. Germline V CDR1 and CDR2: LNHNV, YYDKDF (reference sequence). The CDR3 has 17 amino acids. CDR3 in DNA: TGTGCCACCAGCAGAGATTACCCATCGGGACAGGCCTACGAGCAGTACTTC. Its translation: CATSRDYPSGQAYEQYF.

Notes on this clone: Compared with germline, one end of the junction differs, possibly owing to a read error. The chain links TRBV7-7 to TRBJ2-3, with D uncertain. The CDR3 totals 13 residues. Per germline, CDR1 SSHAT and CDR2 FNYEAQ (reference sequence). CDR3 sequence: CASSLERLGPQYF. The CDR3 nucleotides are TGTGCTAGCAGCTTAGAACGTCTAGGCCCGCAGTATTTT.

This clone was observed a single time. The chain uses TRBV7-2 and TRBJ1-5; TRBD1 matches 7 bases. Germline V gives CDR1 SGHTA, CDR2 FQGNSA. This CDR3 contains 15 residues. V lost 5 bases, J lost 4 bases, and 8 bases stayed unmatched. CDR3 nucleotides: TGTGCCAGCAGCCAAGGGGCGGACAGGAATCAGCCCCAGCATTTT. Protein product: CASSQGADRNQPQHF.

The chain uses TRBV27 and TRBJ2-7, with D perhaps given as TRBD1 or TRBD2 (5 bases each). Looked up from germline, CDR1 is MNHEY and CDR2 is SMNVEV (reference sequence). The ends were cut back, 0 bases at V and 3 bases at J, with 12 bases in the middle. The CDR3 consists of 15 residues. CDR3 sequence reads: CASSLSAGTLYEQYF. CDR3 bases: TGTGCCAGCAGTTTATCGGCCGGGACCCTCTACGAGCAGTACTTC.

The CDR3 region has the DNA TGTGCCAGCAGCTTGGATCCCGCAGGGTGGGCTGCGCCCTATGGCTACACCTTC. It specifies CASSLDPAGWAAPYGYTF. The J gene is TRBJ1-2, the V gene TRBV5-6; D is perhaps TRBD1 (5 bases). CDR1 SGHDT and CDR2 YYEEEE come from the germline V gene. This CDR3 comprises 18 residues. V dropped 0 bases and J dropped 4 bases, with 22 bases sitting between them. Based on the CDR3 plus reference TRBV5-6 and TRBJ1-2, the full variable domain is DAGVTQSPTHLIKTRGQQVTLRCSPKSGHDTVSWYQQALGQGPQFIFQYYEEEERQRGNFPDRFSGHQFPNYSSELNVNALLLGDSALYLCASSLDPAGWAAPYGYTFGSGTRLTVV.

This chain joins TRBV7-2 and TRBJ2-7, with D perhaps TRBD2 (5 bases). The germline CDR1 and CDR2 sequences are SGHTA and FQGNSA. There are 15 residues in the CDR3. With 5 bases removed from V and 3 bases from J, the gap between germline ends came to 17 bases. The CDR3 reads CASSRNPGVIYEQYF. Written as DNA, the CDR3 is TGTGCCAGCAGCCGAAATCCCGGGGTCATCTACGAGCAGTACTTC.

The chain joins TRBV27 to TRBJ1-5, with 7 bases identical to TRBD1. The CDR3 length is 15 residues. J was trimmed by 1 base and V by 6 bases; bases with no gene match: 6. Germline V CDR1 and CDR2: MNHEY, SMNVEV (reference sequence). The CDR3 coding sequence is TGTGCCAGCAGCCCTGGGACAGCCAGCAATCAGCCCCAGCATTTT. The encoded protein is CASSPGTASNQPQHF.

This chain connects TRBV5-1 to TRBJ2-5, with 8 positions matching TRBD1. CDR1 and CDR2 (germline): SGHRS, YFSETQ. The junction had 6 bases not matched to a gene; V was cut back by 3 bases and J by 2 bases. The length of the CDR3 is 15 residues. CDR3 coding DNA: TGCGCCAGCAGCTGGGGACAGGTTCTACAAGAGACCCAGTACTTC. It codes for CASSWGQVLQETQYF.

This clone was counted once. V is TRBV5-4 and J is TRBJ2-3, with 8 bases identical to TRBD2. This CDR3 region has 15 residues. V was pared by 0 bases and J by 5 bases, with 5 bases of the junction left unmatched. CDR1 is SGHNT and CDR2 is YYREEE in the germline V gene (reference sequence). The CDR3 DNA is TGTGCCAGCAGCTTGGACGGGGGGGCAGGAGATACGCAGTATTTT. Its protein is CASSLDGGAGDTQYF.

J is TRBJ1-1 and V is TRBV4-1, with D tentatively TRBD1 (6 bases). The germline V gene encodes CDR1 MGHRA and CDR2 YSYEKL. The length of the CDR3 is 15 residues. The V end was cut by 1 base, the J end by 0 bases, with 9 bases between. DNA for the CDR3: TGCGCCAGCAGCCAAGGCGGACAGCTGAACACTGAAGCTTTCTTT. It specifies CASSQGGQLNTEAFF.

The chain uses TRBV29-1 and TRBJ2-3, with TRBD2 matching over 8 bases. The V and J ends lost 2 bases and 3 bases, in that order; junction bases with no gene match: 1. The length of the CDR3 is 13 residues. The germline V gene encodes CDR1 SQVTM and CDR2 ANQGSEA. The CDR3 DNA reads TGCAGCGTTGAAATAGCGGGAACAGATACGCAGTATTTT. Residues: CSVEIAGTDTQYF.

This chain uses TRBV5-5 with TRBJ1-1; 9 bases map to TRBD1. V shed 3 bases and J 3 bases; nucleotides not matched to a gene: 9. This CDR3 comprises 16 residues. Germline CDR1 SGHKS, CDR2 YYEKEE (reference sequence). For the CDR3, the DNA is TGTGCCAGCAGCTCGGACAGGGGTACTTGGGACACTGAAGCTTTCTTT. Its protein is CASSSDRGTWDTEAFF.

As for this clone: A far larger clone differs by one base, so this is likely a read error. This sample also contains other DNA sequences that code for the same CDR3. This chain connects TRBV7-4 to TRBJ2-1, with 13 bases lining up with TRBD2. This CDR3 is 16 amino acids long. Per germline, CDR1 SGHVT and CDR2 SQSDAQ. The trim removed 1 base at V and 3 bases at J, leaving 0 bases unmatched. The chain's CDR3 is CASSLGTSGGYNEQFF. In nucleotides, the CDR3 is TGTGCCAGCAGCTTAGGGACTAGCGGGGGCTACAATGAGCAGTTCTTC.

This clone has a single count. The chain recombines TRBV5-1 with TRBJ2-5, with a weak D call TRBD2 (5 bases). V was clipped by 4 bases and J by 3 bases, with 10 bases between them. CDR3 length: 13 amino acids. Per germline, CDR1 SGHRS and CDR2 YFSETQ. CDR3 protein: CASSPRTEETQYF. The CDR3 DNA reads TGCGCCAGCAGCCCAAGGACTGAAGAGACCCAGTACTTC.

This clone was seen a single time. The chain carries TRBV2 and TRBJ2-3, with 8 positions matching TRBD2. CDR1 and CDR2 from the germline V gene are SNHLY and FYNNEI. The CDR3 loop spans 15 amino acids. V trimming: 5 bases; J trimming: 0 bases; junction bases outside the gene matches: 4. This chain's CDR3 is CASSRLAPSTDTQYF. DNA for the CDR3: TGTGCCAGCAGTCGACTAGCGCCTAGCACAGATACGCAGTATTTT.

The CDR3 bases are TGTGCCAGCGGGGTAGGGGCCACTAGCACAGATACGCAGTATTTT. Its translation: CASGVGATSTDTQYF. The rearrangement links TRBV27 to TRBJ2-3; a possible D gene is TRBD1 (5 bases). Germline CDR1 is MNHEY and CDR2 is SMNVEV (reference sequence). The V end lost 8 bases, the J end lost 0 bases, and 15 bases lay between the germline ends. This CDR3 has 15 residues.

V gene TRBV2 combines with J gene TRBJ2-7; tentative D call: TRBD1 (6 bases). Between the trimmed V and J ends, which lost 6 bases and 2 bases, there was a span of 11 bases. Germline CDR1 is SNHLY and CDR2 is FYNNEI. This CDR3 contains 13 residues. The DNA for the CDR3 is TGTGCCAGCAGAGCTGGACAGACCTACGAGCAGTACTTC. This gives the protein CASRAGQTYEQYF.

The genes are TRBV27 and TRBJ1-2; D might be TRBD1 (5 bases). V dropped 5 bases and J dropped 4 bases, with 17 bases sitting between them. The CDR3 consists of 15 residues. Germline loops: CDR1 MNHEY, CDR2 SMNVEV (reference sequence). CDR3: CASSLRGANFYGYTF. The CDR3 DNA sequence: TGTGCCAGCAGTCTTCGTGGGGCCAACTTCTATGGCTACACCTTC.

The rearrangement links TRBV6-1 to TRBJ2-3; TRBD2 matches at 9 bases. This CDR3 is built from 14 residues. The junction had 2 bases not matched to a gene; V was cut back by 3 bases and J by 4 bases. The germline gives CDR1 MNHNS, CDR2 SASEGT. CDR3 sequence: CASSDSGSSDTQYF. The DNA for the CDR3 is TGTGCCAGCAGTGATAGCGGGAGTTCAGATACGCAGTATTTT.

The chain combines TRBV2 with TRBJ2-1; unclear D gene. The V end lost 8 bases, the J end lost 5 bases, and 19 bases lay between the germline ends. The CDR3 consists of 15 residues. Germline CDR1 and CDR2: SNHLY and FYNNEI. The DNA of the CDR3 is TGTGCCAGCCAAGACGCACTGGATTTAAACAATGAGCAGTTCTTC. Translating it yields CASQDALDLNNEQFF.

In DNA form, the CDR3 reads TGTGCCAGCAGTCGACAGGGTCACGCGCAGTACTTC. It yields the protein CASSRQGHAQYF. The gene calls are TRBV6-6 and TRBJ2-7; 7 positions match TRBD1. From germline, CDR1 is MNHNY and CDR2 SVGAGI (reference sequence). V shed 5 bases, J shed 9 bases, and the junction held 7 bases outside the gene matches. The CDR3 has 12 residues.

This chain links TRBV5-1 with TRBJ1-1; no definite D call. Trimming left V 0 bases short and J 4 bases short, with 13 bases between. This CDR3 spans 15 amino acids. Germline lookup yields CDR1 SGHRS and CDR2 YFSETQ. The DNA for the CDR3 is TGCGCCAGCAGCTTGGGTAGAGGGAGAACCACTGAAGCTTTCTTT. It encodes CASSLGRGRTTEAFF.

The chain employs TRBV7-8 and TRBJ2-1; 12 bases map to TRBD2. J lost 7 bases, V lost 5 bases, and 15 bases had no gene match. Germline V CDR1 and CDR2: SGHVS, FQNEAQ. The CDR3 has 18 residues. This CDR3 is CASSPHPLAGGGENEQFF. The CDR3 coding sequence is TGTGCCAGCAGCCCCCACCCACTAGCGGGGGGCGGGGAAAATGAGCAGTTCTTC. Full variable domain (outside the CDR3, taken from reference TRBV7-8 and TRBJ2-1): GAGVSQSPRYKVAKRGQDVALRCDPISGHVSLFWYQQALGQGPEFLTYFQNEAQLDKSGLPSDRFFAERPEGSVSTLKIQRTQQEDSAVYLCASSPHPLAGGGENEQFFGPGTRLTVL.

DNA of the CDR3: TGTGCCTGGAGTTTGGGTCAGATCGATACGCAGTATTTT. Its translation: CAWSLGQIDTQYF. This sequence joins TRBV30 and TRBJ2-3; D is uncertain. The CDR3 has 13 residues. Germline-derived CDR1 and CDR2 are GTSNPN and SVGIG (reference sequence). The germline V and J ends were trimmed by 2 bases and 6 bases, with 12 bases remaining between them.

The rearrangement links TRBV28 to TRBJ1-2; D is uncertain. The CDR3 is made up of 14 amino acids. In germline, CDR1 is MDHEN, CDR2 SYDVKM. V was trimmed by 5 bases and J by 2 bases, leaving 12 bases between them. The CDR3 DNA is TGTGCCAGCAGTCCGGACGGTTCAAACTATGGCTACACCTTC. It translates to CASSPDGSNYGYTF.